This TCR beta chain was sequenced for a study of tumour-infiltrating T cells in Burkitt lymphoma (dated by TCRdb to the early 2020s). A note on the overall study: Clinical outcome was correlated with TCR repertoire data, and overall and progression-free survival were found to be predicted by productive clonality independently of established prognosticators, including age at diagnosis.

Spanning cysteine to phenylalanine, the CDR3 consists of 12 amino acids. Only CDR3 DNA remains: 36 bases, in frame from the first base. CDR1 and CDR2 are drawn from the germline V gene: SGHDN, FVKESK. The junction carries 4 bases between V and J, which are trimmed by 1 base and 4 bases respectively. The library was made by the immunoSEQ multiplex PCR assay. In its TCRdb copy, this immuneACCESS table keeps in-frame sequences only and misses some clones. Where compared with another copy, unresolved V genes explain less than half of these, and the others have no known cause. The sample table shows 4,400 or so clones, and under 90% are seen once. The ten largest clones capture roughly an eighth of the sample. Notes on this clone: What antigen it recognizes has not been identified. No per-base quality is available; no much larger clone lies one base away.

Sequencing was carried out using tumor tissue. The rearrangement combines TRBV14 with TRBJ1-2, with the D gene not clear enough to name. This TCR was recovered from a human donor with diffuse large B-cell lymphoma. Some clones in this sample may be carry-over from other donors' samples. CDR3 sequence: CASSQALYGYTF. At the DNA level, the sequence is TGTGCCAGCAGCCAAGCACTCTATGGCTACACCTTC.